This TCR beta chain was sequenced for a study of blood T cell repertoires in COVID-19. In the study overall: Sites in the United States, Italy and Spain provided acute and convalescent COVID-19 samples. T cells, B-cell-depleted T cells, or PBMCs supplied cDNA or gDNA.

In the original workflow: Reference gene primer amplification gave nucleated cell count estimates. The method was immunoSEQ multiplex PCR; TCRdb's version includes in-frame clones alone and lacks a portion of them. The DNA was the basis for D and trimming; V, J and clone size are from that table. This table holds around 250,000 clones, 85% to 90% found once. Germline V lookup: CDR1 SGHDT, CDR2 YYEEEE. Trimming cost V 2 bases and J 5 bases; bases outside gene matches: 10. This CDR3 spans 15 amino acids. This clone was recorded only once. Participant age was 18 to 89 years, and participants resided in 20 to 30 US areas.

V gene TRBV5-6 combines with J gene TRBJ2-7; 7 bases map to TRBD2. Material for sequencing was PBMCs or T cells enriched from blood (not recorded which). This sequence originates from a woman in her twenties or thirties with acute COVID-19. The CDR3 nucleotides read TGTGCCAGCAGCTTCGGCGGCGGGAGTGGCCACGAGCAGTACTTC. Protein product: CASSFGGGSGHEQYF.